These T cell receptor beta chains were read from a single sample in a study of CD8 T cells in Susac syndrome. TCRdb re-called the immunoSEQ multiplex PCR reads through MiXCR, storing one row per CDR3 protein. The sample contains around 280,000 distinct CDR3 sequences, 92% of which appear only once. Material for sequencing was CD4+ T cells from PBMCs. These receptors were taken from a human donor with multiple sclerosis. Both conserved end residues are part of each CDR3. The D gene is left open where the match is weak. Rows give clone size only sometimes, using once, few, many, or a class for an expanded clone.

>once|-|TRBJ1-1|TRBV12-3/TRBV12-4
TGTGCCAGCAGTCCCACGGGACACAGGAACACTGAAGCTTTCTTT
CASSPTGHRNTEAFF
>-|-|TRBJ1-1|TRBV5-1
TGCGCCAGCAGCCTAGTCTCCAGGTCGAACACTGAAGCTTTCTTT
CASSLVSRSNTEAFF
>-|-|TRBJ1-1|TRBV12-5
TGTGCTAGTGGGATAGGGGATACCACTGAAGCTTTCTTT
CASGIGDTTEAFF
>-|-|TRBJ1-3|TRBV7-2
TGTGCCAGCAGCCATGTTGCAGCGGCTCCCTCTGGAAACACCATATATTTT
CASSHVAAAPSGNTIYF
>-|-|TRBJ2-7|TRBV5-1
TGCGCCAGCAGCTCCGGCCTACCTAACTCCTACGAGCAGTACTTC
CASSSGLPNSYEQYF
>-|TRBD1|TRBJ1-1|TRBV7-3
TGTGCCAGCAGCTTAAAGGCCGGGACAGGGGCGAACACTGAAGCTTTCTTT
CASSLKAGTGANTEAFF
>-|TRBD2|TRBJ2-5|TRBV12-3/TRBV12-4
TGTGCCAGCAGTTCAGGACTAGCGGGGGCTCAAGAGACCCAGTACTTC
CASSSGLAGAQETQYF
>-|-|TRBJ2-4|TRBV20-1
TGCAGTGCCAGAAGGGAAATCGAGAACATTCAGTACTTC
CSARREIENIQYF
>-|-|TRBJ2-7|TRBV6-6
TGTGCCAGCAAGGGGGGAAGAGGTCTTCGTGCCGAGCAGTACTTC
CASKGGRGLRAEQYF
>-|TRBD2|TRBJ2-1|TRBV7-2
TGTGCCAGCAGCCCGCCGGGACTAGCGGGAGGAAATGAGCAGTTCTTC
CASSPPGLAGGNEQFF
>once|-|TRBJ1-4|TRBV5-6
TGTGCCAGCAGCGGGGGGGGGATTCGAACTAATGAAAAACTGTTTTTT
CASSGGGIRTNEKLFF
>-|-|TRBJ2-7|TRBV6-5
TGTGCCAGCAGTTACGGCGGGAACCCCTCCGGACTTTCCTACGAGCAGTACTTC
CASSYGGNPSGLSYEQYF
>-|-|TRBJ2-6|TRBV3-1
TGTGCCAGCAGCCAAGACCTCGGGGGTGGGGACGCCCACTCTGGGGCCAACGTCCTGACTTTC
CASSQDLGGGDAHSGANVLTF
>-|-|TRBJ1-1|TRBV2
TGTGCCGGGAGAGTGAACACTGAAGCTTTCTTT
CAGRVNTEAFF
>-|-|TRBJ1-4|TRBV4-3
TGCGCCAGCAGCCAAGTGGTGGGGGAAAAACTGTTTTTT
CASSQVVGEKLFF
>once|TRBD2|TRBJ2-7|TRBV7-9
TGTGCCAGCAGCCGTCTTATGCTAGCGGGAGTAGACGAGCAGTACTTC
CASSRLMLAGVDEQYF
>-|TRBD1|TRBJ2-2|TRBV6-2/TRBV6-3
TGTGCCAGCAGACGTACCGGGACAGCGAACACCGGGGAGCTGTTTTTT
CASRRTGTANTGELFF
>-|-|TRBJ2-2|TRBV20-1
TGCAGTGCCACACGAGGGGGGGGCCGAGAGCTGTTTTTT
CSATRGGGRELFF
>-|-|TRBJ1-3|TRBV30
TGTGCCTGGAGCGTAAGCTCTGGAAACACCATATATTTT
CAWSVSSGNTIYF
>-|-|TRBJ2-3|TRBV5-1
TGCGCCAGCAGCCGGAACACAGATACGCAGTATTTT
CASSRNTDTQYF
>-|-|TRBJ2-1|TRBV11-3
TGTGCCAGCAGCCCTTCCGGCGTTGGTGAGCAGTTCTTC
CASSPSGVGEQFF
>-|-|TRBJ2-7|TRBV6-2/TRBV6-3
TGTGCCAGCAGGGACCCGCATGGACCCAACTACGAGCAGTACTTC
CASRDPHGPNYEQYF
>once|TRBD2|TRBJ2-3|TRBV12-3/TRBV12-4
TGTGCCAGCAGTTTAGCGCGCGGACTAGCCCTCACAGATACGCAGTATTTT
CASSLARGLALTDTQYF
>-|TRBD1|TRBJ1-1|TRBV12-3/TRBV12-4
TGTGCCAGCAGTTTAAGGGGACAGGGGGCGCGGGGAGGCGAAGCTTTCTTT
CASSLRGQGARGGEAFF
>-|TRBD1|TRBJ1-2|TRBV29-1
TGCAGCGCTGGGACAGGGGGGGAATATGGCTACACCTTC
CSAGTGGEYGYTF
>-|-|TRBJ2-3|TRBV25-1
TGTGCCAGCAGCAAAACAGGGATCTCATCAGATACGCAGTATTTT
CASSKTGISSDTQYF
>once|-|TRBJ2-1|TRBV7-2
TGTGCCAGCAGCCCCCCCGGGGGCCGAGCAATTGAGCAGTTCTTC
CASSPPGGRAIEQFF
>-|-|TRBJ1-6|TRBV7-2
TGTGCCAGCAGCTTGGGTTCACCCCTCCACTTT
CASSLGSPLHF
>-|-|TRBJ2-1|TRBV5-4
TGTGCCAGCAGCTTTATGGGGGTACGCTCAAGGGGTGAGCAGTTCTTC
CASSFMGVRSRGEQFF
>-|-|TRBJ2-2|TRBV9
TGTGCCAGCACCTCGGCGGCCCGGAACACCGGGGAGCTGTTTTTT
CASTSAARNTGELFF
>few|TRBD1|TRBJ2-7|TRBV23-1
TGCGCCAGCAGTCAATGGACAGGGGCCTACGAGCAGTACTTC
CASSQWTGAYEQYF
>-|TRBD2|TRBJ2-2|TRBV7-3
TGTGCCAGCAGCCCGGGGACTAGCGGGACCGAGGAGCTGTTTTTT
CASSPGTSGTEELFF
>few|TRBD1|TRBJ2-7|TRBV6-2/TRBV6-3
TGTGCCAGCACCCGAATCGGACAGGTTGTACACGAGCAGTACTTC
CASTRIGQVVHEQYF
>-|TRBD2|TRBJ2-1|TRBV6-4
TGTGCCAGCAGTGTTGGGACTAGCGGCGCCAGTGAGCAGTTCTTC
CASSVGTSGASEQFF
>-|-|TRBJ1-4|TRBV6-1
TGTGCCAGCAGCTACCTGTTTGCAACTAATGAAAAACTGTTTTTT
CASSYLFATNEKLFF
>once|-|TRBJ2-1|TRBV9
TGTGCCAGCAGCGTAGGTAGCGACTCCTACAATGAGCAGTTCTTC
CASSVGSDSYNEQFF
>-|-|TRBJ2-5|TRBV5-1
TGCGCCAGCAGCTTTTTCGGGGTGGGGGTCCAAGAGACCCAGTACTTC
CASSFFGVGVQETQYF
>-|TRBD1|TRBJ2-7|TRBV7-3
TGTGCCAGCAGCTTGTCAGGGGGCACCATCTACGAGCAGTACTTC
CASSLSGGTIYEQYF
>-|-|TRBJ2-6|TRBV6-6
TGTGCCAGCTTGGAGGGCTCTGGGGCCAACGTCCTGACTTTC
CASLEGSGANVLTF
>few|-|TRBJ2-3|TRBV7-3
TGTGCCAGCAGCTTAACTAGATCCACAGATACGCAGTATTTT
CASSLTRSTDTQYF
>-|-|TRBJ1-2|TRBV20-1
TGCAGTGCTATAGAGGGCTACACCTTC
CSAIEGYTF
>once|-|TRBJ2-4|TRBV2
TGTGCCAGCAGTGAAGCGGGACCGCTCTCGGTAGACATTCAGTACTTC
CASSEAGPLSVDIQYF
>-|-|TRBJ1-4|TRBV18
TGTGCCAGCTCACCGGAGATTGGATGGAGTGAAAAACTGTTTTTT
CASSPEIGWSEKLFF
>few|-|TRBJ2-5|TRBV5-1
TGCGCCAGCAGCACCGGGACACTTCAAGAGACCCAGTACTTC
CASSTGTLQETQYF
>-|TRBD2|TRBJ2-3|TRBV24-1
TGTGCCACCAGTGATTTTACTAGCGGGGGGGCAGATACGCAGTATTTT
CATSDFTSGGADTQYF